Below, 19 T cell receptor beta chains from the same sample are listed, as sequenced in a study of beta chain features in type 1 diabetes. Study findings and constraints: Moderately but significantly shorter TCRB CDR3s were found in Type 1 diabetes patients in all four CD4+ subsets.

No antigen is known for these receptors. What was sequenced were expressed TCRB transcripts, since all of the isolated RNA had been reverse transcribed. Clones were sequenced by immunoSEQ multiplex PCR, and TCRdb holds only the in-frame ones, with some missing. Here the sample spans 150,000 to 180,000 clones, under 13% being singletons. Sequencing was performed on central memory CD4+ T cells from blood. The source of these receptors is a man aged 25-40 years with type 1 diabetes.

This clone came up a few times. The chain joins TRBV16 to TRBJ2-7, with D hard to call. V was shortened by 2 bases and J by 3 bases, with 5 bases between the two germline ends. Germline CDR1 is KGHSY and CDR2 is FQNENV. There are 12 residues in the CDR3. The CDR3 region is CASSQGHYEQYF. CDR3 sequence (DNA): TGTGCCAGCAGCCAAGGGCACTACGAGCAGTACTTC.

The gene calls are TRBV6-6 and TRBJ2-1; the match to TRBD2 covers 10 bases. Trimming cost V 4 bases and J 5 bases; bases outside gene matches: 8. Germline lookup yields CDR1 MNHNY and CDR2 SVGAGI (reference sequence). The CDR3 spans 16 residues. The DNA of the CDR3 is TGTGCCAGCAGTTTCACGCTAGCGGGAGATCACAATGAGCAGTTCTTC. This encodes CASSFTLAGDHNEQFF.

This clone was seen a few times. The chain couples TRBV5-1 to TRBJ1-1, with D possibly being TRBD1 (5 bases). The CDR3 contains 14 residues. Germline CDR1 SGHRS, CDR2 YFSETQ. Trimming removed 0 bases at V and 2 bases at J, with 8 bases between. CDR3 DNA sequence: TGCGCCAGCAGCTTGGGTGGACACAACACTGAAGCTTTCTTT. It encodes CASSLGGHNTEAFF.

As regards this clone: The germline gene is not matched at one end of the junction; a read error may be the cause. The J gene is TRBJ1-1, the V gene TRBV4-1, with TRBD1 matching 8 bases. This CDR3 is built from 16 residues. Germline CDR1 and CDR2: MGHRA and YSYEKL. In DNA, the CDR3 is TGTGCCAGCAGCCAACCAATCGCCCAGGGGGCCGCTGAAGCTTTCTTT. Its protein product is CASSQPIAQGAAEAFF.

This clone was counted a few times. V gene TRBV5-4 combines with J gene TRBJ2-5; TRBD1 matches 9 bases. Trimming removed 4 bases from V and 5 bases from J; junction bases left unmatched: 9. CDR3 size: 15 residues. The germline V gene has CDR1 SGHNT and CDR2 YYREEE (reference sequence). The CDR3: CASSTVGTGRETQYF. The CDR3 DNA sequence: TGTGCCAGCAGCACCGTCGGGACAGGGAGGGAGACCCAGTACTTC.

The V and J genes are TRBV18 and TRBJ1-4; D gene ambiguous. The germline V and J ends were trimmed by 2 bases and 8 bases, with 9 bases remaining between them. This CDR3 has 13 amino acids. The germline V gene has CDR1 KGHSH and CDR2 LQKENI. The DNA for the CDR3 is TGTGCCAGCTCACCAAGCGGCAGGGAAAAACTGTTTTTT. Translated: CASSPSGREKLFF.

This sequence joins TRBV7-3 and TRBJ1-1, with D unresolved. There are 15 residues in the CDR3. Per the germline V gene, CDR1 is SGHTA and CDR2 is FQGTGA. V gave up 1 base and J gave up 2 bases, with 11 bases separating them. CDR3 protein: CASSLSGRGNTEAFF. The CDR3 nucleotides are TGTGCCAGCAGCTTAAGCGGGCGGGGAAACACTGAAGCTTTCTTT.

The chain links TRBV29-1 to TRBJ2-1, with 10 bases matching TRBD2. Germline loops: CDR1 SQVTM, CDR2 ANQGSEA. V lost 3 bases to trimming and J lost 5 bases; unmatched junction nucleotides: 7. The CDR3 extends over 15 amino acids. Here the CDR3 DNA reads TGCAGCGTTGACCAGACTAGCGGGCGAAACAATGAGCAGTTCTTC. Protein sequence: CSVDQTSGRNNEQFF.

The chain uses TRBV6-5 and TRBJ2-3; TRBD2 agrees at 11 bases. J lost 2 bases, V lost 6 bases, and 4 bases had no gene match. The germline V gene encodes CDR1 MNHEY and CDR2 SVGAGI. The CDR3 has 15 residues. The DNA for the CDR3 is TGTGCCAGCAGGGCACTAGCGGGGGTCACAGATACGCAGTATTTT. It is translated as CASRALAGVTDTQYF.

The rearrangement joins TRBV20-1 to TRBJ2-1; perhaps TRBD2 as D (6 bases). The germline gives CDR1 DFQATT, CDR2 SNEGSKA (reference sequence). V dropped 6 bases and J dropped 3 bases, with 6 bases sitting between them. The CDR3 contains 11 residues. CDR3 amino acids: CSAGGYNEQFF. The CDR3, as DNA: TGCAGTGCGGGGGGCTACAATGAGCAGTTCTTC.

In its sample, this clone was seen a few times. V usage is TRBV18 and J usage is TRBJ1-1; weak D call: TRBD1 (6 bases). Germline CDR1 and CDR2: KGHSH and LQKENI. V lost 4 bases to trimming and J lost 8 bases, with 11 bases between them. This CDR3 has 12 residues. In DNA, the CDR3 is TGTGCCAGCTCACGATATGGACAGGAAGCTTTCTTT. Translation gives CASSRYGQEAFF.

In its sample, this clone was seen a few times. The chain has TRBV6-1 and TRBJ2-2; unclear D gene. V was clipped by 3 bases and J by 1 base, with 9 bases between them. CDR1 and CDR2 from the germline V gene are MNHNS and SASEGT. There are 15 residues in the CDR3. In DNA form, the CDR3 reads TGTGCCAGCAGTGATGGCAGTTGGAACACCGGGGAGCTGTTTTTT. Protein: CASSDGSWNTGELFF.

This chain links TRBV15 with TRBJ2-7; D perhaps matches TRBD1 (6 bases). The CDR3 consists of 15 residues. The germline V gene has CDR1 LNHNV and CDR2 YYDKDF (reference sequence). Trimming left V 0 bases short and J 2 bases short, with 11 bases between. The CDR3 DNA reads TGTGCCACCAGCAGAGATCAAGGACAGACCTACGAGCAGTACTTC. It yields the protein CATSRDQGQTYEQYF.

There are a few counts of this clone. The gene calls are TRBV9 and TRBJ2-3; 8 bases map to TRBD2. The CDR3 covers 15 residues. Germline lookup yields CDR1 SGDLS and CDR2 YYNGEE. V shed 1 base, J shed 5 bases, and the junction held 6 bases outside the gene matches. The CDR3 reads CASSVLSGSGDTQYF. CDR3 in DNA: TGTGCCAGCAGCGTACTAAGCGGGAGTGGAGATACGCAGTATTTT.

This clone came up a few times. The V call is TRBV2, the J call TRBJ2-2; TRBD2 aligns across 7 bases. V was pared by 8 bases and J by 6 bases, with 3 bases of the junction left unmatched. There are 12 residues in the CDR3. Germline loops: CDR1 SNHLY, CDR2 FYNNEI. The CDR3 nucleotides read TGTGCCAGCGGGGGGGATGCCGGGGAGCTGTTTTTT. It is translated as CASGGDAGELFF.

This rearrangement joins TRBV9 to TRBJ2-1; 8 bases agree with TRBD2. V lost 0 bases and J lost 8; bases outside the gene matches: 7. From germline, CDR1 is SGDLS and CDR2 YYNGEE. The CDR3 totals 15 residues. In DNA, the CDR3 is TGTGCCAGCAGCGTAGGGCCAGCGGGAGTGGATGAGCAGTTCTTC. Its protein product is CASSVGPAGVDEQFF. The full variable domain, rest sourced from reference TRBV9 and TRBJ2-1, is DSGVTQTPKHLITATGQRVTLRCSPRSGDLSVYWYQQSLDQGLQFLIQYYNGEERAKGNILERFSAQQFPDLHSELNLSSLELGDSALYFCASSVGPAGVDEQFFGPGTRLTVL.

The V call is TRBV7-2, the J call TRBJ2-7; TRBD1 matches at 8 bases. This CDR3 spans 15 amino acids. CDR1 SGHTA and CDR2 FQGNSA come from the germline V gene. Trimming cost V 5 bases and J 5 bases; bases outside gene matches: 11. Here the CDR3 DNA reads TGTGCCAGCAGCCACTACCTGACAGGGGTCGACGAGCAGTACTTC. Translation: CASSHYLTGVDEQYF.

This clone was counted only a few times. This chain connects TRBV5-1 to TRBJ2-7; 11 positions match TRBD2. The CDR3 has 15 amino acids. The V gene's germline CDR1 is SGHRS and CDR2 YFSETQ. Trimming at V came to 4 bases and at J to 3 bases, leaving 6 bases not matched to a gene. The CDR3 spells CASSKTSGTVYEQYF. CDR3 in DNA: TGCGCCAGCAGCAAGACTAGCGGGACTGTCTACGAGCAGTACTTC.

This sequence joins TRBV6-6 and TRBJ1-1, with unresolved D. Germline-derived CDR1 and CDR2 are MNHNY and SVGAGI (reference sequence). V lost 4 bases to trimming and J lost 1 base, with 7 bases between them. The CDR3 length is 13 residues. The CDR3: CASSFPGNTEAFF. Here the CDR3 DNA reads TGTGCCAGCAGTTTTCCAGGGAACACTGAAGCTTTCTTT.